What follows are 31 T cell receptor beta chains derived from one specimen sequenced in a study of shared clonotypes between healthy human individuals. Here immunoSEQ multiplex PCR was the method, and the copy in TCRdb shows in-frame clones only, minus some. The table records some 2.3 million clones, 90% to 95% of them present only once. Sequenced input: naive CD4+ T cells from PBMCs. Subset of the sample: CD45RA+ positively selected. Receptors originate from a man aged 18 to 35 in good health. Some clones in this sample may be carry-over from other donors' samples.

The chain has TRBV5-4 and TRBJ2-7; D is ambiguous. The CDR3 is 14 residues long. Trimming stripped 2 bases from V and 1 base from J, with 10 bases between. Germline V CDR1 and CDR2: SGHNT, YYREEE (reference sequence). The CDR3 coding sequence is TGTGCCAGCAGCTTCAAAGGCGTTTCCTACGAGCAGTACTTC. Translating gives CASSFKGVSYEQYF. Looking up the rest from reference TRBV5-4 and TRBJ2-7 gives the full variable domain: ETGVTQSPTHLIKTRGQQVTLRCSSQSGHNTVSWYQQALGQGPQFIFQYYREEENGRGNFPPRFSGLQFPNYSSELNVNALELDDSALYLCASSFKGVSYEQYFGPGTRLTVT.

J is TRBJ1-3 and V is TRBV6-5; 9 positions match TRBD1. Germline CDR1 reads MNHEY; CDR2 reads SVGAGI. Germline trimming cut 8 bases from V and 4 bases from J; bases unmatched to any gene: 9. This CDR3 region has 15 residues. The DNA of the CDR3 is TGTGCCAGCCAGCGGGACAGGGCCTTCGGAAACACCATATATTTT. As protein: CASQRDRAFGNTIYF.

As to this clone: Other DNA sequences of this sample code for an identical CDR3. CDR3 bases: TGTGCCAGCAGCCCGGGTACCGGCTCCTACGAGCAGTACTTC. Translating gives CASSPGTGSYEQYF. The chain links TRBV28 to TRBJ2-7, with D unresolved. Trimming left V 6 bases short and J 0 bases short, with 12 bases between. Per germline, CDR1 MDHEN and CDR2 SYDVKM. This CDR3 has 14 residues.

The chain employs TRBV6-5 and TRBJ1-1; 8 positions agree with TRBD1. After removal of 2 bases from V and 3 bases from J, the junction contained 8 bases not matched to a gene. Germline V gene sequence: CDR1 MNHEY, CDR2 SVGAGI. CDR3 length: 16 amino acids. The CDR3, as DNA: TGTGCCAGCAGTTACCGCGGACAGGGCGTAGACACTGAAGCTTTCTTT. Its translation is CASSYRGQGVDTEAFF.

The rearrangement links TRBV7-9 to TRBJ1-3; 10 bases align to TRBD1. This CDR3 has 14 amino acids. Per the germline V gene, CDR1 is SEHNR and CDR2 is FQNEAQ (reference sequence). Trimming removed 5 bases from V and 8 bases from J; junction bases left unmatched: 6. CDR3 sequence: CASSRQGAGDTIYF. CDR3 sequence (DNA): TGTGCCAGCAGCCGACAGGGGGCAGGGGACACCATATATTTT.

V is TRBV10-2 and J is TRBJ2-1; TRBD2 might be the D (6 bases). The CDR3 loop spans 14 amino acids. Germline assignment: CDR1 WSHSY and CDR2 SAAADI. V lost 11 bases to trimming and J lost 6 bases, with 20 bases between them. The CDR3 protein is CARGEGRAANEQFF. In nucleotides, the CDR3 is TGCGCCCGCGGGGAAGGACGGGCGGCCAATGAGCAGTTCTTC.

The V call is TRBV11-1, the J call TRBJ1-1; no clear D gene. Germline lookup yields CDR1 SGHAT and CDR2 FQDESV (reference sequence). V lost 1 base to trimming and J lost 3 bases, with 6 bases between them. CDR3 length equals 13 residues. This chain's CDR3 is CASSLVTDTEAFF. The CDR3 coding sequence is TGTGCCAGCAGCTTAGTGACGGACACTGAAGCTTTCTTT. Looking up the rest from reference TRBV11-1 and TRBJ1-1 gives the full variable domain: EAEVAQSPRYKITEKSQAVAFWCDPISGHATLYWYRQILGQGPELLVQFQDESVVDDSQLPKDRFSAERLKGVDSTLKIQPAELGDSAMYLCASSLVTDTEAFFGQGTRLTVV.

This chain links TRBV4-1 with TRBJ2-7; the D gene could be TRBD1 or TRBD2 (5 bases each). CDR1 is MGHRA, CDR2 YSYEKL, per germline. The V and J ends lost 5 bases and 4 bases respectively, with 18 bases between them. This CDR3 has 15 residues. The CDR3 DNA reads TGCGCCAGCAGCGAAACCGGGACCAGCGCATACGAGCAGTACTTC. It encodes CASSETGTSAYEQYF.

There are a few counts of this clone. The same CDR3 arises from other DNA sequences in this sample as well. Here the CDR3 DNA reads TGTGCCAGCAGTTTACCAGCCTATGGCTACACCTTC. Translation: CASSLPAYGYTF. The chain links TRBV28 to TRBJ1-2; no reliable D call. The CDR3 contains 12 residues. Germline V gives CDR1 MDHEN, CDR2 SYDVKM. V lost 2 bases and J lost 4, with 5 bases in between.

This clone has just a few counts. This chain links TRBV29-1 with TRBJ2-2; the D is unclear. This CDR3 is 11 amino acids long. V lost 4 bases, J lost 6 bases, and 6 bases lay in between. Germline loops: CDR1 SQVTM, CDR2 ANQGSEA. CDR3 residues: CSVADSGELFF. The CDR3 region has the DNA TGCAGCGTTGCAGACTCCGGGGAGCTGTTTTTT.

The rearrangement links TRBV7-2 to TRBJ2-7; D perhaps matches TRBD2 (6 bases). CDR1 and CDR2 (germline): SGHTA, FQGNSA. Trimming pared 3 bases from V and 0 bases from J, leaving 12 bases between. The CDR3 has 15 amino acids. The CDR3 nucleotides are TGTGCCAGCAGCTTTACGGCGGGGAGCTCCTACGAGCAGTACTTC. It yields the protein CASSFTAGSSYEQYF.

The gene calls are TRBV25-1 and TRBJ2-7; TRBD1 agrees at 7 bases. The germline V gene encodes CDR1 MGHDK and CDR2 SYGVNS. Trimming at V came to 2 bases and at J to 3 bases, leaving 7 bases not matched to a gene. This CDR3 spans 15 amino acids. The CDR3 DNA follows: TGTGCCAGCAGTGAACTGGGACAGAGCTACTACGAGCAGTACTTC. It encodes CASSELGQSYYEQYF.

The rearrangement joins TRBV19 to TRBJ1-1, with 7 positions matching TRBD1. The germline V gene has CDR1 LNHDA and CDR2 SQIVND (reference sequence). J was trimmed by 8 bases and V by 4 bases; bases with no gene match: 13. CDR3 length: 15 residues. In DNA form, the CDR3 reads TGTGCCAGTAGTACCTACAGGGGATGGGGCGGGGAAGCTTTCTTT. Its translation is CASSTYRGWGGEAFF.

This sequence joins TRBV29-1 and TRBJ1-1, with a tentative D call TRBD1 (5 bases). The CDR3 is made up of 14 amino acids. With 7 bases removed from V and 0 bases from J, the gap between germline ends came to 15 bases. The germline V gene encodes CDR1 SQVTM and CDR2 ANQGSEA. This chain's CDR3 is CSGARQFMNTEAFF. In DNA form, the CDR3 reads TGCAGCGGGGCCAGACAGTTCATGAACACTGAAGCTTTCTTT.

J is TRBJ2-7 and V is TRBV6-6; D could derive from TRBD1 or TRBD2 (6 bases each). With 8 bases removed from V and 3 bases from J, the gap between germline ends came to 17 bases. CDR3 length equals 14 residues. Per germline, CDR1 MNHNY and CDR2 SVGAGI (reference sequence). The CDR3 reads CASRKGGTYYEQYF. The CDR3 bases are TGTGCCAGCCGAAAAGGGGGGACGTACTACGAGCAGTACTTC.

This clone was seen a single time. V gene TRBV7-9 combines with J gene TRBJ2-5, with D perhaps TRBD2 (6 bases). V lost 6 bases, J lost 2 bases, and 16 bases lay in between. Looked up from germline, CDR1 is SEHNR and CDR2 is FQNEAQ (reference sequence). The CDR3 has 15 residues. CDR3: CASSPPGLSQETQYF. The DNA for the CDR3 is TGTGCCAGCAGTCCGCCGGGACTCTCGCAAGAGACCCAGTACTTC.

This chain connects TRBV5-1 to TRBJ2-5; TRBD2 matches at 10 bases. Germline V gives CDR1 SGHRS, CDR2 YFSETQ. The CDR3 sequence is 16 residues long. The V gene end was trimmed by 0 bases and the J gene end by 5 bases; junction bases not matched to a gene: 7. The CDR3 DNA sequence: TGCGCCAGCAGCTTGGTTTCTAGCGGGAGCTGGGAGACCCAGTACTTC. Translation: CASSLVSSGSWETQYF.

Points on this clone: Different DNA sequences within this sample yield the same CDR3. V gene TRBV5-4 combines with J gene TRBJ2-6, with 7 bases aligning to TRBD1. The V gene end was trimmed by 2 bases and the J gene end by 4 bases; junction bases not matched to a gene: 3. This CDR3 is 15 amino acids long. Germline CDR1 reads SGHNT; CDR2 reads YYREEE (reference sequence). CDR3 sequence: CASSLGGSGANVLTF. DNA for the CDR3: TGTGCCAGCAGCTTAGGGGGCTCCGGGGCCAACGTCCTGACTTTC.

This chain joins TRBV7-2 and TRBJ2-2; a possible D gene is TRBD2 (5 bases). Germline-derived CDR1 and CDR2 are SGHTA and FQGNSA. This CDR3 region has 16 residues. V lost 5 bases and J 4 bases, leaving 17 bases between the germline ends. This CDR3 reads CASSRPPLGGTGELFF. The CDR3 DNA follows: TGTGCCAGCAGCCGCCCCCCACTAGGTGGCACCGGGGAGCTGTTTTTT.

This chain uses TRBV4-2 with TRBJ2-3; D is uncertain. In germline, CDR1 is LGHNA, CDR2 YNFKEQ. Trimming removed 1 base from V and 6 bases from J, with 11 bases in between. The length of the CDR3 is 14 residues. The CDR3 is CASSQALWRDTQYF. CDR3 nucleotide sequence: TGTGCCAGCAGCCAAGCTTTGTGGCGGGATACGCAGTATTTT.

Of note for this clone: This sample includes further DNA sequences coding for the same CDR3. This chain uses TRBV5-1 with TRBJ1-4, with D tentatively TRBD1 (6 bases). V was trimmed by 0 bases and J by 5 bases, leaving 11 bases between them. Germline CDR1 is SGHRS and CDR2 is YFSETQ. The CDR3 has 15 residues. The CDR3, as DNA: TGCGCCAGCAGCTTGGTGGGGGGGCCCAATGAAAAACTGTTTTTT. Translation: CASSLVGGPNEKLFF.

In this sample, this clone turned up once. V is TRBV5-4 and J is TRBJ2-5; D might be TRBD1 or TRBD2, each matching 5 bases. V dropped 0 bases and J dropped 5 bases, with 11 bases sitting between them. The CDR3 extends over 14 amino acids. Germline V gene sequence: CDR1 SGHNT, CDR2 YYREEE (reference sequence). The CDR3 spells CASSLALGDETQYF. The CDR3 DNA sequence: TGTGCCAGCAGCTTGGCCCTGGGGGATGAGACCCAGTACTTC.

The chain employs TRBV27 and TRBJ1-2; 12 bases line up with TRBD1. After removal of 5 bases from V and 11 bases from J, the junction contained 9 bases not matched to a gene. From germline, CDR1 is MNHEY and CDR2 SMNVEV (reference sequence). This CDR3 is built from 14 residues. The CDR3 bases are TGTGCCAGCAGTGGGACAGGGGGCGCCCAATGGTACACCTTC. Translated, it gives CASSGTGGAQWYTF.

The chain employs TRBV18 and TRBJ1-4; 7 positions agree with TRBD1. CDR3 length: 15 amino acids. J lost 7 bases, V lost 6 bases, and 11 bases had no gene match. Germline-derived CDR1 and CDR2 are KGHSH and LQKENI. The CDR3 reads CASSPSQGFAEKLFF. For the CDR3, the DNA is TGTGCCAGCTCCCCTTCACAGGGGTTTGCTGAAAAACTGTTTTTT.

With regard to this clone: This sample includes further DNA sequences coding for the same CDR3. This rearrangement joins TRBV19 to TRBJ2-7, with D perhaps TRBD1 (6 bases). The CDR3 has 11 amino acids. CDR1 is LNHDA and CDR2 is SQIVND in the germline V gene (reference sequence). V lost 9 bases, J lost 2 bases, and 8 bases lay in between. CDR3 nucleotide sequence: TGTGCCAGCAGGGGAGCCTACGAGCAGTACTTC. It specifies CASRGAYEQYF.

This clone occurred once. The genes are TRBV15 and TRBJ2-2, with TRBD2 matching 14 bases. Germline CDR1 LNHNV, CDR2 YYDKDF (reference sequence). The V and J ends lost 2 bases and 6 bases, in that order; junction bases with no gene match: 14. The CDR3 runs to 20 residues. The CDR3 here is CATSRRSTGTSGSLSGELFF. Written as DNA, the CDR3 is TGTGCCACCAGCAGACGCTCGACCGGGACTAGCGGGAGTCTTTCCGGGGAGCTGTTTTTT. The full variable domain, in which reference TRBV15 and TRBJ2-2 provide the parts outside the CDR3, is DAMVIQNPRYQVTQFGKPVTLSCSQTLNHNVMYWYQQKSSQAPKLLFHYYDKDFNNEADTPDNFQSRRPNTSFCFLDIRSPGLGDTAMYLCATSRRSTGTSGSLSGELFFGEGSRLTVL.

The rearrangement joins TRBV4-1 to TRBJ2-1, with D possibly being TRBD1 (7 bases). CDR3 length: 15 amino acids. The V end lost 1 base, the J end lost 5 bases, and 12 bases lay between the germline ends. The V gene's germline CDR1 is MGHRA and CDR2 YSYEKL. The CDR3 DNA reads TGCGCCAGCAGCCAAGTTTCCAGGGGGGACAATGAGCAGTTCTTC. This translates into CASSQVSRGDNEQFF.

This clone has a handful of counts. This chain joins TRBV30 and TRBJ1-5; 7 bases are shared with TRBD1. This CDR3 region has 13 residues. V was clipped by 5 bases and J by 2 bases; unmatched bases: 3. Germline assignment: CDR1 GTSNPN and CDR2 SVGIG (reference sequence). CDR3 protein: CAWGTAGNQPQHF. Here the CDR3 DNA reads TGTGCCTGGGGGACAGCGGGCAATCAGCCCCAGCATTTT.

This chain connects TRBV5-5 to TRBJ2-5; 7 nucleotides match TRBD2. The CDR3 loop spans 15 amino acids. Germline values: CDR1 SGHKS, CDR2 YYEKEE (reference sequence). Unmatched junction bases numbered 6, after V lost 0 bases and J lost 4 bases. The CDR3 nucleotides are TGTGCCAGCAGCTTGGTTGCTAGCGGAGGAGAGACCCAGTACTTC. Its translation is CASSLVASGGETQYF.

This sequence joins TRBV27 and TRBJ1-5, with TRBD1 as a possible D gene (6 bases). The CDR3 runs to 16 residues. Between the trimmed V and J ends, which lost 3 bases and 0 bases, there was a span of 12 bases. Per germline, CDR1 MNHEY and CDR2 SMNVEV (reference sequence). The CDR3 DNA is TGTGCCAGCAGTTTCCGTCCAGGGGTTAGCAATCAGCCCCAGCATTTT. This codes for CASSFRPGVSNQPQHF.

V usage is TRBV28 and J usage is TRBJ2-7; unclear D gene. Per the germline V gene, CDR1 is MDHEN and CDR2 is SYDVKM. This CDR3 region has 11 residues. The V and J ends lost 6 bases and 6 bases respectively, with 9 bases between them. The CDR3 DNA sequence: TGTGCCAGCAGGGCGGCCCGCGAGCAGTACTTC. This codes for CASRAAREQYF.